This TCR beta chain was found in a study of CD8+ T cells in alopecia areata. Background on the study: Tofacitinib was given for 6 to 18 months, then stopped for 6 months. Study results and caveats: Among the cells sequenced in scalp samples are also the resident alphabeta T cells of normal skin.

Per germline, CDR1 MNHNY and CDR2 SVGAGI (reference sequence). The CDR3 spans 15 residues. V was clipped by 6 bases and J by 4 bases; unmatched bases: 4. Punch biopsies of lesional scalp, plus peripheral blood, were taken from alopecia areata patients. Turning to this clone: What it binds is not known.

Sequencing used cDNA as its template, made by extracting RNA and reverse transcribing it. Clones were sequenced by immunoSEQ multiplex PCR, and TCRdb holds only the in-frame ones, with some missing. The sample shows about 20,000 clones, around 62% of them seen only once. This receptor was identified in a human donor with alopecia areata. This material consisted of skin, taken at week 0. V usage is TRBV6-6 and J usage is TRBJ2-3; 13 positions match TRBD2. CDR3 nucleotide sequence: TGTGCCAGCAGCCCCGGGACTAGCGGGGCAGATACGCAGTATTTT. Residues: CASSPGTSGADTQYF.